These T cell receptor beta chains were read from a single sample in a study of cytomegalovirus exposure and HLA in healthy donors. TCRdb's copy holds only in-frame clones and misses some; the assay was immunoSEQ multiplex PCR. The table lists about 200,000 clones, around 79% of them singletons. Source material: PBMCs. The receptor set was obtained from a male donor in good health and CMV-seropositive. CDR3s include the opening cysteine and the closing phenylalanine or tryptophan. A D gene is named only where the DNA matches it firmly. Clone size appears in some rows only: once, few, many, or a class for an expanded clone.

d_gene,len,abundance,j_gene,v_gene,CDR3nt,CDR3aa
TRBD2,15,.,TRBJ2-5,TRBV7-3,TGTGCCAGCAGAAATAGCGGGAGTATGGGAGAGACCCAGTACTTC,CASRNSGSMGETQYF
.,13,.,TRBJ1-2,TRBV28,TGTGCCAGCACCATAGCGACTAACTATGGCTACACCTTC,CASTIATNYGYTF
.,14,.,TRBJ2-3,TRBV5-4,.,CASSLFASGSREYF
TRBD1,15,.,TRBJ2-7,TRBV9,TGTGCCAGCAGCGTAGCCGGGGACAGGGCTTACGAGCAGTACTTC,CASSVAGDRAYEQYF
TRBD1,15,.,TRBJ1-5,TRBV7-2,TGTGCCAGCAGCCGGACAGGGGGAAGCAATCAGCCCCAGCATTTT,CASSRTGGSNQPQHF
TRBD2,14,.,TRBJ2-7,TRBV7-2,TGTGCCAGCAGCTCCGGACTAGTCATTAACGAGCAGTACTTC,CASSSGLVINEQYF
TRBD1,15,.,TRBJ1-5,TRBV10-3,TGTGCCATCAGTACCGGGACAGCGAACAATCAGCCCCAGCATTTT,CAISTGTANNQPQHF
.,13,.,TRBJ1-5,TRBV5-6,TGTGCCAGCAGCTTGGAACCGGTTCAGCCCCAGCATTTT,CASSLEPVQPQHF
.,13,.,TRBJ2-3,TRBV11-2,TGTGCCAGCTTAAGTAGCGGCACAGATACGCAGTATTTT,CASLSSGTDTQYF
TRBD1,16,.,TRBJ2-4,TRBV6-1,TGTGCCAGCAGTGAAGGGGGACAGGGGGCCAAAAACATTCAGTACTTC,CASSEGGQGAKNIQYF
.,12,.,TRBJ2-3,TRBV7-2,TGTGCCAGCATTGAGATGGGCGATACGCAGTATTTT,CASIEMGDTQYF
TRBD1,13,.,TRBJ1-1,TRBV9,TGTGCCAGCAGCGAGTGGACAGGGGCGGGAGCTTTCTTT,CASSEWTGAGAFF
.,15,few,TRBJ2-1,TRBV7-2,TGTGCCAGCAGCATCGGGACTTCTCTCGTCAATGAGCAGTTCTTC,CASSIGTSLVNEQFF
TRBD1,15,.,TRBJ1-1,TRBV10-3,TGTGCCATCAGCCAAGGACAGGGGGGCGACACTGAAGCTTTCTTT,CAISQGQGGDTEAFF
TRBD2,15,.,TRBJ2-7,TRBV4-3,TGCGCCAGCAGCCAAGAGGGACTAGCGGATTACGAGCAGTACTTC,CASSQEGLADYEQYF
TRBD1,12,.,TRBJ1-2,TRBV6-6,TGTGCCAGCAGCAGACAGGGATATGGCTACACCTTC,CASSRQGYGYTF
.,13,.,TRBJ1-1,TRBV7-2,TGTGCCAGCAGCTTAGTCCAGAATCAGGAAGCTTTCTTT,CASSLVQNQEAFF
.,14,.,TRBJ1-2,TRBV7-6,TGTGCCAGCAGCCCGCCTACAGGGCTCTATGGCTACACCTTC,CASSPPTGLYGYTF
TRBD1,17,.,TRBJ1-1,TRBV19,TGTGCCAGTAGTACCCGGGACAGGGGGTCTATGGGCACTGAAGCTTTCTTT,CASSTRDRGSMGTEAFF
TRBD1,15,.,TRBJ1-4,TRBV28,TGTGCCAGCAGTGACAGGGGAACAGTGGATGAAAAACTGTTTTTT,CASSDRGTVDEKLFF
.,15,.,TRBJ1-1,TRBV7-2,TGTGCCAGCAGCTCCCAGGGAGGTAGTAACACTGAAGCTTTCTTT,CASSSQGGSNTEAFF
.,14,.,TRBJ1-2,TRBV27,TGTGCCAGCAGTTTAGGGTGGCGGGGCGCCGGCTACACCTTC,CASSLGWRGAGYTF
.,13,.,TRBJ2-7,TRBV7-2,TGTGCCAGCAACCTCCTGGGGGCGAATGAGCAGTACTTC,CASNLLGANEQYF
.,13,.,TRBJ1-4,TRBV6-6,TGTGCCAGCAGCAAGGACAGTAATGAAAAACTGTTTTTT,CASSKDSNEKLFF
.,11,once,TRBJ1-1,TRBV28,TGTGCCACACCCCCAGGGTTTGAAGCCTTCTTT,CATPPGFEAFF
TRBD1,14,.,TRBJ1-2,TRBV4-2,TGTGCCAGCAGCCCGGGACAGGGGTCCTATGGCTACACCTTC,CASSPGQGSYGYTF
TRBD2,16,.,TRBJ2-1,TRBV9,TGTGCCAGCAGCGTAGGCGGGAGGGTGGCCTACAATGAGCAGTTCTTC,CASSVGGRVAYNEQFF
.,14,.,TRBJ1-2,TRBV6-1,TGTGCCAGCAAGGGCGGACTGGGAAGCTATGGCTACACCTTC,CASKGGLGSYGYTF
.,14,.,TRBJ2-1,TRBV5-1,TGCGCCAGCAGCTTGCCAGGGGTTTACAATGAGCAGTTCTTC,CASSLPGVYNEQFF
TRBD1,20,few,TRBJ1-4,TRBV28,TGTGCCAGCAGTTTATTACCCGGGACAGGGTTGTTGGTCGGCGGTGAAAAACTGTTCTTT,CASSLLPGTGLLVGGEKLFF
.,13,.,TRBJ2-2,TRBV28,TGTGCCGGACGGACTGCGAACACCGGGGAGCTGTTTTTT,CAGRTANTGELFF
TRBD2,15,.,TRBJ2-1,TRBV7-7,TGTGCTAGCAGCCCGACGGGACTAGCGGGAGATGAGCAGTTCTTC,CASSPTGLAGDEQFF
TRBD1,15,few,TRBJ2-5,TRBV7-3,TGTGCCAGCAGCTTAGAGGGGGCGCATGGAGAGACCCAGTACTTC,CASSLEGAHGETQYF
TRBD2,13,.,TRBJ2-3,TRBV19,TGTGCCAGTATGGGGAGGGCCAAAGATACGCAGTATTTT,CASMGRAKDTQYF
TRBD1,14,.,TRBJ2-5,TRBV6-6,TGTGCCAGCCGATACCCGGCAGGGGGAGAGACCCAGTACTTC,CASRYPAGGETQYF
TRBD1,14,.,TRBJ2-1,TRBV19,TGTGCCAGTACCCGGGCAGGGGGCAGGGATGAGCAGTTCTTC,CASTRAGGRDEQFF
.,15,few,TRBJ1-2,TRBV4-2,TGTGCCAGCAGCCAAGAGGGCAGGGGTGGCTATGGCTACACCTTC,CASSQEGRGGYGYTF
TRBD2,16,once,TRBJ2-1,TRBV15,TGTGCCACCAGCGGGGGGGGTCCTTTCTCTTCCGCGAAGCAGTTCTTC,CATSGGGPFSSAKQFF
.,13,once,TRBJ2-5,TRBV7-2,TGTGCCAGCAGCTTAGTTGGGAGCGAGACCCAGTACTTC,CASSLVGSETQYF